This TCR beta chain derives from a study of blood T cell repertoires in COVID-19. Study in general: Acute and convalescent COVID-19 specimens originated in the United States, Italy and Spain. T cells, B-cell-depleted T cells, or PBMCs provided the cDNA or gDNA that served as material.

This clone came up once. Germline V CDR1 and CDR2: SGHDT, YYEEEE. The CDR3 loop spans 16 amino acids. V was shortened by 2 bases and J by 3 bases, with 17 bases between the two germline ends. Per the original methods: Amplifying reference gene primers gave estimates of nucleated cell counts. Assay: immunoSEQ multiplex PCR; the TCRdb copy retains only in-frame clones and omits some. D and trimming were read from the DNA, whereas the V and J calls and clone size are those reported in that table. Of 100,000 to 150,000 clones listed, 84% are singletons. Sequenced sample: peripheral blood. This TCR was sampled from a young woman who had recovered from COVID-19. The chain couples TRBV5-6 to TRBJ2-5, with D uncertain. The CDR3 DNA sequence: TGTGCCAGCAGCTTTGGTTCTGGGCAGATGAAAGAGACCCAGTACTTC. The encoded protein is CASSFGSGQMKETQYF.